This T cell receptor (beta chain) was documented in a study of cytomegalovirus exposure and HLA in healthy donors. Germline CDR1 reads ENHRY; CDR2 reads SYGVKD. Trimming removed 3 bases at V and 6 bases at J, with 9 bases between. The CDR3 loop spans 12 amino acids. The PCR was carried out with 60 Vbeta primers and 13 Jbeta primers. Sequenced by immunoSEQ multiplex PCR; TCRdb stores in-frame clones only, minus some. The sample includes fewer than 300,000 clones, 75% to 85% of them seen just once. The receptor comes from a girl aged 2-10 years in good health and CMV-seronegative. The chain has TRBV10-3 and TRBJ2-7; unclear D gene. Sequencing was carried out using PBMCs. CDR3 region: CAISDLTSEQYF. The CDR3 region has the DNA TGTGCCATCAGTGATTTAACGAGCGAGCAGTACTTC.